The TCR beta chain described here comes from a study of T cell responses to AZD1222 COVID-19 vaccine. Per germline, CDR1 MNHNS and CDR2 SASEGT. The V and J ends lost 4 bases and 1 base respectively, with 18 bases between them. The length of the CDR3 is 17 residues. The data were produced by immunoSEQ multiplex PCR, yet TCRdb's version contains in-frame clones alone and is incomplete. The sample gives tens of thousands of clones, approximately 91% of which show up once; about 7% is in the top ten. Study-level findings and limits: Among those given AZD1222, only five or six were seropositive at baseline. Along spike, vaccine-associated CD4 TCRs were found throughout, with dominance at 160-218 and 743-854. In all cases, repertoires were sampled only after the peak T cell response. Elevations in Spike-specific TCR breadth and depth followed administration of two AZD1222 doses.

In regard to this clone: Its antigen is unknown.

The receptor's source is an adult who received the AZD1222 COVID-19 vaccine. The sequencing here drew on peripheral blood, taken 28 days after the second AZD1222 dose. V gene TRBV6-1 combines with J gene TRBJ2-3, with D tentatively TRBD1 or TRBD2 (5 bases each). The CDR3 DNA sequence: TGTGCCAGCAGTGCTATGTTGGGACCGCCCCGCACAGATACGCAGTATTTT. It codes for CASSAMLGPPRTDTQYF.